A selection of T cell receptor beta chains follows, all from one sample in a study of cytomegalovirus exposure and HLA in healthy donors. TCRdb's table, derived via immunoSEQ multiplex PCR, lists solely in-frame clones and lacks some. The sample records 65,000 to 90,000 clones, roughly 73% being singletons. The sequenced sample consisted of PBMCs. Every receptor here comes from a middle-aged woman in good health and CMV-seropositive. The CDR3 runs from the conserved cysteine through the conserved F or W. A D gene is named only where the DNA matches it firmly. The size field is filled for only some rows; it gives once, few, many or a size class.

clone_size,d_call,j_call,v_call,cdr3_nt,cdr3_aa
-,-,TRBJ2-2,TRBV4-3,TGCGCCAGCAGCCGGTCGGGTACGAACACCGGGGAGCTGTTTTTT,CASSRSGTNTGELFF
-,TRBD1,TRBJ1-1,TRBV7-3,TGTGCCAGCAGCTCTCAGACAGGGACTGAAGCTTTCTTT,CASSSQTGTEAFF
-,TRBD1,TRBJ1-2,TRBV2,TGTGCCAGCAGTGCCCTTGGGACAGGGGCAATAGATGGGTATGGCTACACCTTC,CASSALGTGAIDGYGYTF
-,TRBD1,TRBJ1-6,TRBV30,TGTGCCTGGAGCATAACGACAGGGGATTATTCACCCCTCCACTTT,CAWSITTGDYSPLHF
-,-,TRBJ1-4,TRBV18,TGTGCCAGCTCCGACAGCCTTAATGAAAAACTGTTTTTT,CASSDSLNEKLFF
-,-,TRBJ2-1,TRBV28,TGTGCCAGCAGTTCGGGGATCCTTACAGGGTTGAATGAGCAGTTCTTC,CASSSGILTGLNEQFF
-,TRBD2,TRBJ2-7,TRBV5-6,TGTGCCAGCAGCGAAGGCCTAGCGGGAGCTTGGAGGGAGCAGTACTTC,CASSEGLAGAWREQYF
once,-,TRBJ2-3,TRBV10-3,TGTGCCATCCGGAGAACTAGCCAGAGCACAGATACGCAGTATTTT,CAIRRTSQSTDTQYF
-,-,TRBJ1-2,TRBV12-5,TGTGCTAGTGCCCTAAGGGAGGGCGCGACCTACTATGGCTACACCTTC,CASALREGATYYGYTF
-,TRBD1,TRBJ1-2,TRBV5-4,TGTGCCAGCAGCTTGGCACAGGGGGCGAAGAGTGGCTACACCTTC,CASSLAQGAKSGYTF
many,-,TRBJ1-5,TRBV5-4,TGTGCCAGCAGTTCTGGTGGGAGTAACCAGCCCCAGCATTTT,CASSSGGSNQPQHF